This T cell receptor (beta chain) was sequenced for a study of PD-L1 blockade in urothelial cancer. About the study: Blood was analyzed 3 weeks (second dose) and 6 weeks after treatment start. Each blood sample yielded a median of about 150,000 T cells.

Sequenced by immunoSEQ multiplex PCR; TCRdb stores in-frame clones only, minus some. The sample lists around 87,000 clones; roughly 80% were seen once. The time point was: peripheral blood 6 weeks after treatment start. The CDR3 sequence is 15 residues long. V shed 5 bases, J shed 5 bases, and the junction held 11 bases outside the gene matches. Germline V CDR1 and CDR2: SGHTA, FQGTGA. The sample was PBMCs, taken around atezolizumab (anti-PD-L1) treatment. This clonotype originated in a man aged 65-85 years with urothelial cancer. This sequence joins TRBV7-3 and TRBJ2-5; 7 bases align to TRBD2. CDR3 sequence reads: CASSNQIGGRETQYF. DNA for the CDR3: TGTGCCAGCAGCAATCAAATCGGGGGGAGGGAGACCCAGTACTTC. The full variable domain, in which reference TRBV7-3 and TRBJ2-5 provide the parts outside the CDR3, is GAGVSQTPSNKVTEKGKYVELRCDPISGHTALYWYRQSLGQGPEFLIYFQGTGAADDSGLPNDRFFAVRPEGSVSTLKIQRTERGDSAVYLCASSNQIGGRETQYFGPGTRLLVL.